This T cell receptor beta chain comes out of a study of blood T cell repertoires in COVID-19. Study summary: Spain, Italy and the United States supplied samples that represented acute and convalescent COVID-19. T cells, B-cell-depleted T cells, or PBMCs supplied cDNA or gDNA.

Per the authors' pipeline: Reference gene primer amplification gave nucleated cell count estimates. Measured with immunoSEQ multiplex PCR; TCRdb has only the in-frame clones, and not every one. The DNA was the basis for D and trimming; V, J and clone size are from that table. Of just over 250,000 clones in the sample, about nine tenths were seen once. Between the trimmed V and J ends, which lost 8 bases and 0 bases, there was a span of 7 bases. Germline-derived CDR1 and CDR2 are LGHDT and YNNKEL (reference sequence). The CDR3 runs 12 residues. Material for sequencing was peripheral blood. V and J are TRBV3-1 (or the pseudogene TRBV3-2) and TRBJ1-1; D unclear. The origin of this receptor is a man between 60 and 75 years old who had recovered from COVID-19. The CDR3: CASQRVNTEAFF. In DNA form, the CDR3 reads TGTGCCAGCCAAAGAGTGAACACTGAAGCTTTCTTT.